This is a list of T cell receptor beta chains from one sample in a study of follicular helper T cells after annual influenza vaccination. The data were produced by immunoSEQ multiplex PCR, yet TCRdb's version contains in-frame clones alone and is incomplete. The sample lists 6,500 to 7,500 clones, 65% to 90% occurring once. This specimen was CXCR5- memory CD4+ T cells sorted from blood, taken 7 days after influenza vaccination. All receptors come from an adult who received the influenza vaccine. Each CDR3 is given with its conserved first and last residue. The order of the fields is D gene, V gene, clone size, J gene, CDR3 DNA, CDR3 protein. D genes are given only for firm matches. Size values are once, few and many counts, or a class for expanded clones, and some rows have none.

TRBD1	TRBV7-9	.	TRBJ2-3	TGTGCCAGCAGCCCGGGACAGTTCACAGATACGCAGTATTTT	CASSPGQFTDTQYF
.	TRBV15	.	TRBJ2-2	TGTGCCACCAGTGAGTGGACGATCACCGGGGAGCTGTTTTTT	CATSEWTITGELFF
.	TRBV15	.	TRBJ2-3	TGTGCCACCAGCAGAAAAATTGTCGCGGGTATAGATACGCAGTATTTT	CATSRKIVAGIDTQYF
TRBD2	TRBV15	.	TRBJ2-5	TGTGCCACCAGCAGAGGACTAGCGGGGGGGGAGACCCAGTACTTC	CATSRGLAGGETQYF
.	TRBV6-5	few	TRBJ1-5	TGTGCCAGCAGCCACAACGGACTTAGAAATCAGCCCCAGCATTTT	CASSHNGLRNQPQHF
.	TRBV25-1	.	TRBJ2-1	TGTGCCAGCAGTGAGCAGACACCCTACAATGAGCAGTTCTTC	CASSEQTPYNEQFF
.	TRBV10-3	.	TRBJ1-2	TGTGCCATCAGTCTGGACAGATACTATGGCTACACCTTC	CAISLDRYYGYTF
TRBD2	TRBV6-4	.	TRBJ2-3	TGTGCCAGCAGTGAGTCTAGCGGGGGGCCGGATACGCAGTATTTT	CASSESSGGPDTQYF
.	TRBV5-1	.	TRBJ1-1	TGCGCCAGCAGCTTGTGGACACAGAACACTGAAGCTTTCTTT	CASSLWTQNTEAFF
.	TRBV18	.	TRBJ1-5	TGTGCCAGCTCACTCCAAGACCCAAGTGATCAGCCCCAGCATTTT	CASSLQDPSDQPQHF
.	TRBV4-2	.	TRBJ2-2	TGTGCCAGCAGCCAAGTTCCCCTAGTGGGGGGCACCGGGGAGCTGTTTTTT	CASSQVPLVGGTGELFF
TRBD2	TRBV7-3	.	TRBJ2-7	TGTGCCAGCAGCCCAAACGGGGGGGAAGAGCAGTACTTC	CASSPNGGEEQYF
.	TRBV19	.	TRBJ2-4	TGTGCCAGTAGTGTGCCAGGGTGGACAGCCAAAAACATTCAGTACTTC	CASSVPGWTAKNIQYF
TRBD1	TRBV6-1	few	TRBJ1-2	TGTGCCAGCAGTGAGGGCAGGGGGCTTGGCTACACCTTC	CASSEGRGLGYTF
.	TRBV29-1	.	TRBJ2-3	TGCAGCGCCGGGACATACTACACAGATACGCAGTATTTT	CSAGTYYTDTQYF
TRBD1	TRBV7-2	.	TRBJ2-1	TGTGCCAGCAGCTCTTCCGGGACAGGGGGCTTGTATGAGCAGTTCTTC	CASSSSGTGGLYEQFF
TRBD1	TRBV19	.	TRBJ1-4	TGTGCCAGTAGTCTGCACAGGGGCCTACGGGAAAAACTGTTTTTT	CASSLHRGLREKLFF
TRBD2	TRBV5-4	.	TRBJ2-5	TGTGCCAGCAGCTTGTCAGCGGGGGGGTTAAAGACCCAGTACTTC	CASSLSAGGLKTQYF
.	TRBV6-1	.	TRBJ2-1	TGTGCCAGCAGTGCTTCGGGGGCCGGTAACAATGAGCAGTTCTTC	CASSASGAGNNEQFF
TRBD1	TRBV29-1	.	TRBJ1-1	TGCAGCGTTGAAATACAGGGGGATGGTGAAGCTTTCTTT	CSVEIQGDGEAFF
.	TRBV29-1	.	TRBJ1-4	TGCAGCGTTTTTTCTGATATTAATGAAAAACTGTTTTTT	CSVFSDINEKLFF
.	TRBV7-3	.	TRBJ2-3	TGTGCCAGCAGCTTAATAGTCGGAGATACGCAGTATTTT	CASSLIVGDTQYF
TRBD1	TRBV27	.	TRBJ1-1	TGTGCCAGCAGTTCTTCCCCCGGGACAGGGAGTGAAGCTTTCTTT	CASSSSPGTGSEAFF
.	TRBV7-9	.	TRBJ2-3	TGTGCCAGCAGCTTAGCTGAGGGGTCCACAGATACGCAGTATTTT	CASSLAEGSTDTQYF
.	TRBV19	.	TRBJ1-5	TGTGCCAGTAGTATTCGTCAGGACAAGCTACCCTATCAGCCCCAGCATTTT	CASSIRQDKLPYQPQHF
.	TRBV4-3	.	TRBJ1-1	TGCGCCAGCAGCCAATTCTTCGTGGCAGGGATTGAGAACACTGAAGCTTTCTTT	CASSQFFVAGIENTEAFF
TRBD1	TRBV5-5	.	TRBJ1-6	TGTGCCAGCAGCTTGAGTCTGGTCGACAGGGTTAATTCACCCCTCCACTTT	CASSLSLVDRVNSPLHF
.	TRBV19	.	TRBJ1-1	TGTGCCAGTAGTGTCATGCGGCGGCCTACGGGCACTGAAGCTTTCTTT	CASSVMRRPTGTEAFF
.	TRBV25-1	.	TRBJ1-4	TGTGCCAGCCGACCCAGGGAGGGTGAAAAACTGTTTTTT	CASRPREGEKLFF
.	TRBV6-5	.	TRBJ2-7	TGTGCCAGCGGTCTCCGGCCAGGCGATTCCTACGAGCAGTACTTC	CASGLRPGDSYEQYF
TRBD2	TRBV5-3	.	TRBJ2-3	TGTGCCAGAGCAGGGACTAGCGGGGGAATGGGCACAGATACGCAGTATTTT	CARAGTSGGMGTDTQYF
.	TRBV4-2	.	TRBJ1-1	TGTGCCAGCAGCCCAGACATGAGAGTGGGGAACACTGAAGCTTTCTTT	CASSPDMRVGNTEAFF
TRBD2	TRBV19	.	TRBJ2-1	TGTGCCAGTAGTATCGGACTAGCGGGGGGACATGAGCAGTTCTTC	CASSIGLAGGHEQFF
TRBD2	TRBV19	.	TRBJ2-3	TGTGCCAGTAGGAGACTAGCGGGGGGGCCAGATACGCAGTATTTT	CASRRLAGGPDTQYF
.	TRBV7-2	.	TRBJ2-2	TGTGCCAGCAGCTTATTTATCGGGGAGCTGTTTTTT	CASSLFIGELFF
.	TRBV6-5	.	TRBJ1-5	TGTGCCAGCAGAACGGACTCTGGGGGCAATCAGCCCCAGCATTTT	CASRTDSGGNQPQHF
.	TRBV4-3	.	TRBJ2-1	TGCGCCAGCAGCGGGGGTTACTCCTACAATGAGCAGTTCTTC	CASSGGYSYNEQFF
TRBD1	TRBV5-5	.	TRBJ2-5	TGTGCCAGCAGCCTTTCCGGGACAGAAGAGACCCAGTACTTC	CASSLSGTEETQYF
TRBD1	TRBV11-3	.	TRBJ1-2	TGTGCCAGCAGCCCCCGAGGGCGTGACAGGGGGGTTGGCTACACCTTC	CASSPRGRDRGVGYTF
TRBD2	TRBV7-2	.	TRBJ2-1	TGTGCCAGCAGCTTAGGACTAGCGGGTACCTACAATGAGCAGTTCTTC	CASSLGLAGTYNEQFF
TRBD2	TRBV7-6	.	TRBJ2-3	TGTGCCAGCACCCGGGGGGGATTTGCAGATACGCAGTATTTT	CASTRGGFADTQYF
.	TRBV4-2	.	TRBJ2-3	TGTGCCAGCAGCCAAGACCCGGCTAGCACAGATACGCAGTATTTT	CASSQDPASTDTQYF
TRBD2	TRBV9	.	TRBJ2-3	TGTGCCAGCAGCGTAGCTACGACTAGCGACCCCTTCACAGATACGCAGTATTTT	CASSVATTSDPFTDTQYF
TRBD1	TRBV5-1	.	TRBJ1-6	TGCGCCAGCAGCTTGGGGGACAGGCCGATATACCACTTT	CASSLGDRPIYHF
.	TRBV11-2	once	TRBJ2-2	TGTGCCAGCAGCTTAGCGCAGGGCGGGGAGCTGTTTTTT	CASSLAQGGELFF
TRBD1	TRBV9	.	TRBJ1-2	TGTGCCAGCAGCGCAATACAGGGGGCTGACTATGGCTACACCTTC	CASSAIQGADYGYTF
.	TRBV2	.	TRBJ2-5	TGTGCCAGCGGACAGCATCCCCAAGAGACCCAGTACTTC	CASGQHPQETQYF
TRBD1	TRBV11-2	.	TRBJ1-3	TGTGCCAGCAGCTCGGGACAGCCACTCTCTGGAAACACCATATATTTT	CASSSGQPLSGNTIYF
TRBD2	TRBV11-2	.	TRBJ2-3	TGTGCCAGCAGCCCCGGGGGGGCAAAAGATACGCAGTATTTT	CASSPGGAKDTQYF
TRBD1	TRBV18	.	TRBJ1-2	TGTGCCAGCTCACCGGGACAGGGGGCTAACTATGGCTACACCTTC	CASSPGQGANYGYTF